This TCR beta chain was sequenced in a study of T cell responses to AZD1222 COVID-19 vaccine. The V gene's germline CDR1 is SGHNT and CDR2 YYREEE (reference sequence). The CDR3 extends over 12 amino acids. Points on this clone: Its ends do not fully match the called genes, so a read error is possible.

Using immunoSEQ multiplex PCR, the repertoire was profiled, and TCRdb retains in-frame clones only, with some absent. The repertoire has 150,000 or so clones, approximately 90% of them found once; the top ten carry 4.4%. This clonotype was sampled from an adult in good health. The material was peripheral blood, obtained on day 0 of AZD1222 vaccination. The genes are TRBV5-4 and TRBJ2-7, with D possibly matching TRBD2 (6 bases). CDR3: CASSSPKGRINF. The CDR3 region has the DNA TGTGCCAGCAGCTCCCCAAAGGGGAGGATTAACTTC. The variable domain in full, with the rest retrieved from reference TRBV5-4 and TRBJ2-7, is ETGVTQSPTHLIKTRGQQVTLRCSSQSGHNTVSWYQQALGQGPQFIFQYYREEENGRGNFPPRFSGLQFPNYSSELNVNALELDDSALYLCASSSPKGRINFGPGTRLTVT.